Below, one T cell receptor beta chain is given with its context. TCRdb's copy holds only in-frame clones and misses some; the assay was immunoSEQ multiplex PCR. This table has some 180,000 clones, 80% appearing once. This CDR3 is built from 14 residues. In germline, CDR1 is KGHSH, CDR2 LQKENI. The V and J ends lost 6 bases and 4 bases respectively, with 13 bases between them. This entry is derived from a study of blood T cell repertoires in COVID-19. This receptor was obtained from a man aged 60 to 69 with acute or convalescent COVID-19. The J gene is TRBJ1-3, the V gene TRBV18; the D is unclear. Sequencing was carried out using peripheral blood. For the CDR3, the DNA is TGTGCCAGCTCTCAAAGCCGGTCCGGAAACACCATATATTTT. Encoded protein: CASSQSRSGNTIYF.